This TCR beta chain was observed in a study of Ad26.COV2.S vaccination and SARS-CoV-2 variants. About the research overall: The authors gave Ad26.COV2.S intramuscularly, either once or twice 56 days apart.

As to treatment: roughly 19 received Ad26.COV2.S at low or high dose, single or two shots; roughly five received placebo; per-sample allocation not given. Specimens were obtained on day 63 following the first vaccine or placebo injection. The shot given was an Ad26 vector that makes Wuhan-strain SARS-CoV-2 spike. V dropped 1 base and J dropped 7 bases, with 11 bases sitting between them. CDR1 is MNHNS, CDR2 SASEGT, per germline. The CDR3 spans 14 residues. Sequencing used immunoSEQ multiplex PCR; TCRdb keeps in-frame clones, though not all of them. Of approximately 420,000 clones in the sample, 75% to 90% were seen once.

The chain links TRBV6-1 to TRBJ1-5; D is unclear. The sequence was collected from a person between 18 and 65 years old who received the Ad26.COV2.S COVID-19 vaccine or a placebo. This sample comprised peripheral blood, obtained in a trial of Ad26.COV2.S vaccine versus placebo. The chain's CDR3 is CASSEEKGLQPQHF. The CDR3 nucleotides are TGTGCCAGCAGTGAAGAGAAGGGTTTGCAGCCCCAGCATTTT.